These 15 T cell receptor beta chains originate from one sample sequenced in a study of T cell responses to AZD1222 COVID-19 vaccine. The data were produced by immunoSEQ multiplex PCR, yet TCRdb's version contains in-frame clones alone and is incomplete. The table lists roughly 140,000 clones, about 91% of them singletons, with about 3.3% in the top ten. The sequences come from peripheral blood, collected on day 0 of MenACWY control vaccination. The receptors stem from an adult in good health.

The genes are TRBV27 and TRBJ2-1, with D possibly TRBD1 on 5 matching bases. With 5 bases removed from V and 5 bases from J, the gap between germline ends came to 16 bases. Germline CDR1 reads MNHEY; CDR2 reads SMNVEV (reference sequence). The CDR3 covers 15 residues. The CDR3, as DNA: TGTGCCAGCAGTCCAGGGCGGATGGTCCACAATGAGCAGTTCTTC. Translation gives CASSPGRMVHNEQFF.

This clone was detected only a few times. The chain carries TRBV27 and TRBJ1-3, with D perhaps matching TRBD1 (6 bases). V was trimmed by 5 bases and J by 3 bases, leaving 17 bases between them. The CDR3 extends over 16 amino acids. Germline assignment: CDR1 MNHEY and CDR2 SMNVEV (reference sequence). CDR3: CASSPRRGGGGNTIYF. CDR3 sequence (DNA): TGTGCCAGCAGTCCCCGCCGGGGGGGCGGTGGAAACACCATATATTTT.

The chain is built from TRBV5-6 and TRBJ1-2; the match to TRBD1 covers 7 bases. Germline V gene lookup returns CDR1 SGHDT and CDR2 YYEEEE. This CDR3 region has 15 residues. The trim removed 4 bases at V and 5 bases at J, leaving 11 bases unmatched. The CDR3 is CASSIPQGYEYGYTF. The CDR3 DNA reads as TGTGCCAGCAGCATACCACAGGGGTACGAGTATGGCTACACCTTC. Drawing the rest from reference TRBV5-6 and TRBJ1-2, the complete variable domain is DAGVTQSPTHLIKTRGQQVTLRCSPKSGHDTVSWYQQALGQGPQFIFQYYEEEERQRGNFPDRFSGHQFPNYSSELNVNALLLGDSALYLCASSIPQGYEYGYTFGSGTRLTVV.

The chain combines TRBV12-3 or TRBV12-4 with TRBJ1-3; D ambiguous. V shed 1 base and J shed 2 bases, with 3 bases lying between them. The CDR3 length is 13 residues. In DNA form, the CDR3 reads TGTGCCAGCAGTTTAGGGGCTGGAAACACCATATATTTT. Translating it yields CASSLGAGNTIYF.

The CDR3 DNA follows: TGTGCCAGCATCCACCCCGCGGGCTCCTACGAGCAGTACTTC. This gives the protein CASIHPAGSYEQYF. The V gene is TRBV2, the J gene TRBJ2-7; tentative D call: TRBD2 (5 bases). The CDR3 has 14 residues. V lost 7 bases and J 0 bases, leaving 13 bases between the germline ends. Germline assignment: CDR1 SNHLY and CDR2 FYNNEI.

J is TRBJ2-5 and V is TRBV11-1; D possibly corresponds to TRBD2 (6 bases). Deletions cut 8 bases from V and 4 bases from J, with 17 bases between. This CDR3 contains 14 residues. CDR1 and CDR2 (germline): SGHAT, FQDESV (reference sequence). CDR3 sequence (DNA): TGTGCCAGCTCCCGGGGTGCGGGGCGAGAGACCCAGTACTTC. Translated: CASSRGAGRETQYF.

The chain joins TRBV5-1 to TRBJ2-5; 8 nucleotides align to TRBD2. V lost 1 base, J lost 0 bases, and 2 bases stayed unmatched. The CDR3 has 15 amino acids. The V gene's germline CDR1 is SGHRS and CDR2 YFSETQ. In nucleotides, the CDR3 is TGCGCCAGCAGCTTGTCTAGCGGGCACCAAGAGACCCAGTACTTC. Protein: CASSLSSGHQETQYF.

This rearrangement joins TRBV9 to TRBJ2-7, with no clear D. The V gene's germline CDR1 is SGDLS and CDR2 YYNGEE. The CDR3 has 15 amino acids. V was clipped by 0 bases and J by 2 bases, with 12 bases between them. CDR3 sequence: CASSVESKGPYEQYF. Written as DNA, the CDR3 is TGTGCCAGCAGCGTAGAGTCCAAGGGCCCCTACGAGCAGTACTTC.

The chain links TRBV19 to TRBJ1-4, with a possible D match to TRBD1 (5 bases). Per germline, CDR1 LNHDA and CDR2 SQIVND (reference sequence). The V end lost 1 base, the J end lost 7 bases, and 13 bases lay between the germline ends. The CDR3 runs to 15 residues. The chain's CDR3 is CASSIGGAQSEKLFF. Here the CDR3 DNA reads TGTGCCAGTAGTATAGGCGGGGCCCAATCTGAAAAACTGTTTTTT. The whole variable domain, remainder taken from reference TRBV19 and TRBJ1-4, is DGGITQSPKYLFRKEGQNVTLSCEQNLNHDAMYWYRQDPGQGLRLIYYSQIVNDFQKGDIAEGYSVSREKKESFPLTVTSAQKNPTAFYLCASSIGGAQSEKLFFGSGTQLSVL.

This clone was recorded once. This chain joins TRBV6-1 and TRBJ1-2, with D unresolved. There are 16 residues in the CDR3. Germline V gene lookup returns CDR1 MNHNS and CDR2 SASEGT. The V and J ends lost 1 base and 7 bases respectively, with 19 bases between them. In nucleotides, the CDR3 is TGTGCCAGCAGTGAAGGAGGAGGACTCCAGATTCGTGGCTACACCTTC. This codes for CASSEGGGLQIRGYTF.

The chain carries TRBV3-1 (or the pseudogene TRBV3-2) and TRBJ2-1; possible D gene TRBD1, 6 bases. CDR3 length: 17 residues. Trimming removed 4 bases at V and 0 bases at J, with 16 bases between. Germline CDR1 and CDR2: LGHDT and YNNKEL (reference sequence). The CDR3: CASSPNRDTDSYNEQFF. For the CDR3, the DNA is TGTGCCAGCAGCCCAAACCGGGACACCGACTCCTACAATGAGCAGTTCTTC.

The V and J genes are TRBV29-1 and TRBJ1-5; a weak D match, TRBD1 (6 bases). Germline CDR1 SQVTM, CDR2 ANQGSEA. Trimming left V 7 bases short and J 4 bases short, with 14 bases between. The CDR3 is 13 residues long. Here the CDR3 DNA reads TGCAGCGCTCAGACAGGAGGGAATCAGCCCCAGCATTTT. This gives the protein CSAQTGGNQPQHF. Drawing the rest from reference TRBV29-1 and TRBJ1-5, the complete variable domain is SAVISQKPSRDICQRGTSLTIQCQVDSQVTMMFWYRQQPGQSLTLIATANQGSEATYESGFVIDKFPISRPNLTFSTLTVSNMSPEDSSIYLCSAQTGGNQPQHFGDGTRLSIL.

The genes are TRBV4-3 and TRBJ1-1; possible D gene TRBD1, 5 bases. This CDR3 spans 16 amino acids. Germline V CDR1 and CDR2: LGHNA, YSLEER. Trimming pared 1 base from V and 1 base from J, leaving 13 bases between. CDR3 sequence: CASSQGVLGPNTEAFF. CDR3 in DNA: TGCGCCAGCAGCCAAGGCGTTTTGGGGCCGAACACTGAAGCTTTCTTT.

The count of this clone is one. The V gene is TRBV7-9, the J gene TRBJ2-3, with TRBD2 as a possible D gene (6 bases). This CDR3 contains 16 residues. The V gene lost 4 bases and the J gene lost 7 bases, with 21 bases spanning the gap. In germline, CDR1 is SEHNR, CDR2 FQNEAQ (reference sequence). The CDR3 protein is CASSSRRGQGRNTQYF. CDR3 bases: TGTGCCAGCAGCTCAAGGAGGGGCCAGGGAAGGAATACGCAGTATTTT.

The V and J genes are TRBV7-9 and TRBJ2-7; 11 bases are a match to TRBD2. The germline CDR1 and CDR2 sequences are SEHNR and FQNEAQ (reference sequence). The J segment lost 3 bases and the V segment lost 7 bases, leaving 8 bases of the junction unmatched. The CDR3 is made up of 15 amino acids. The CDR3 nucleotides are TGTGCCAGCACTCCTCCCGGGACTAGCGGCTACGAGCAGTACTTC. The encoded protein is CASTPPGTSGYEQYF. The full variable domain, with the rest looked up from reference TRBV7-9 and TRBJ2-7, is DTGVSQNPRHKITKRGQNVTFRCDPISEHNRLYWYRQTLGQGPEFLTYFQNEAQLEKSRLLSDRFSAERPKGSFSTLEIQRTEQGDSAMYLCASTPPGTSGYEQYFGPGTRLTVT.